The rows below give T cell receptor beta chains drawn from one sample of a study of shared clonotypes between healthy human individuals. Profiling relied on immunoSEQ multiplex PCR, and the TCRdb table lists in-frame clones only, not all of them. The table has about 2.2 million clones, 93% seen once. The specimen sequenced was naive CD8+ T cells from PBMCs. The receptors come from a young man in good health. Some clones in this sample may be carry-over from other donors' samples. Both conserved end residues are part of each CDR3. Fields, in order: CDR3 protein, CDR3 DNA, V gene, D gene, J gene, clone size. D genes are given only for firm matches. Only some rows state a clone size, as once, few, many or a class for expanded clones.

CASSQNFRRQQETQYF	TGTGCCAGCAGCCAAAATTTCCGGCGCCAACAAGAGACCCAGTACTTC	TRBV14	-	TRBJ2-5	-
CASRPSPTGTYEQYF	TGTGCCAGTAGGCCCTCCCCCACAGGTACCTACGAGCAGTACTTC	TRBV19	-	TRBJ2-7	-
CASSLARGTDTQYF	TGTGCCAGCAGCCTCGCCCGGGGCACAGATACGCAGTATTTT	TRBV7-2	-	TRBJ2-3	-
CASSQGATAGNTIYF	TGCGCCAGCAGCCAAGGGGCTACGGCTGGAAACACCATATATTTT	TRBV4-3	-	TRBJ1-3	-
CASSYSRTGAPEQYF	TGTGCCAGCAGTTACTCGCGGACAGGGGCCCCCGAGCAGTACTTC	TRBV6-5	TRBD1	TRBJ2-7	once
CASSPGGGGSVYF	TGTGCCAGCAGCCCAGGGGGTGGAGGGAGCGTGTACTTC	TRBV7-9	-	TRBJ2-7	-
CASSSPQEAGGRYEQYF	TGTGCCAGCAGCTCACCCCAGGAGGCGGGAGGGCGCTACGAGCAGTACTTC	TRBV28	TRBD2	TRBJ2-7	once
CASSSGGHQPQHF	TGTGCCAGCAGTTCGGGGGGGCATCAGCCCCAGCATTTT	TRBV28	-	TRBJ1-5	-
CASSYSLLEQFF	TGTGCCAGCAGTTACTCCCTTCTGGAGCAGTTCTTC	TRBV6-6	-	TRBJ2-1	-
CASSYAASINYEQYF	TGTGCCAGCAGTTACGCGGCATCGATCAACTACGAGCAGTACTTC	TRBV6-6	-	TRBJ2-7	-
CASRDRGWETQYF	TGTGCCAGCAGGGACAGGGGTTGGGAGACCCAGTACTTC	TRBV2	TRBD1	TRBJ2-5	-
CASSNRLAASYEQYF	TGTGCCAGCAGTAACAGACTAGCGGCCTCCTACGAGCAGTACTTC	TRBV6-6	TRBD2	TRBJ2-7	-
CASSQGGRNGYYEQYF	TGCGCCAGCAGCCAAGGCGGACGTAATGGGTACTACGAGCAGTACTTC	TRBV4-1	-	TRBJ2-7	-
CASSSRLAGGPSSYEQYF	TGTGCCAGCAGCTCCAGACTAGCGGGAGGGCCGAGCTCCTACGAGCAGTACTTC	TRBV5-8	TRBD2	TRBJ2-7	-
CASSDGRGGNQPQHF	TGTGCCAGCAGTGATGGGAGGGGGGGAAATCAGCCCCAGCATTTT	TRBV6-1	-	TRBJ1-5	-
CASTPLGGAGLYNEQFF	TGTGCCAGTACCCCGCTGGGGGGAGCGGGGCTGTACAATGAGCAGTTCTTC	TRBV19	TRBD2	TRBJ2-1	-
CASSLFGEQFF	TGTGCCAGCAGTTTATTCGGTGAGCAGTTCTTC	TRBV28	-	TRBJ2-1	few
CASSRADGGSYGYTF	TGTGCCAGCAGCCGAGCTGACGGGGGGAGCTATGGCTACACCTTC	TRBV16	-	TRBJ1-2	-
CSVVAGGPINEQFF	TGCAGCGTTGTAGCGGGAGGGCCGATCAATGAGCAGTTCTTC	TRBV29-1	TRBD2	TRBJ2-1	-
CASSLLTSGRGDEQFF	TGTGCCAGCAGTTTATTGACTAGCGGGAGAGGGGATGAGCAGTTCTTC	TRBV28	TRBD2	TRBJ2-1	-
CASSPGLSQADTQYF	TGTGCCAGCAGCCCTGGACTCAGTCAGGCAGATACGCAGTATTTT	TRBV28	-	TRBJ2-3	-
CASSPGDGLAGYEQYF	TGTGCCAGTAGCCCCGGCGACGGACTAGCGGGCTACGAGCAGTACTTC	TRBV19	TRBD2	TRBJ2-7	-
CASSLGGFGIYSNQPQHF	TGTGCCAGCAGCTTAGGTGGTTTCGGGATTTATAGCAATCAGCCCCAGCATTTT	TRBV7-9	-	TRBJ1-5	-
CASSSRWYEQYF	TGTGCCAGCAGTTCGAGGTGGTACGAGCAGTACTTC	TRBV28	-	TRBJ2-7	-